The source of this T cell receptor beta chain is a study of T-cell reconstitution after alpha-beta-depleted transplantation in children. In its sample, this clonotype was seen a few times. TCRbeta library preparation incorporated unique molecular identifiers. From the PCR reads, TCRdb called clonotypes with MiXCR, one entry per CDR3 protein. The table lists approximately 400,000 distinct CDR3 sequences, approximately 10% of them singletons. The source material was PBMCs from the stem cell graft donor, sampled from the stem cell graft. The sequence was obtained from a human donor who donated a stem cell graft to a child with acute myeloid leukemia.

CDR3 nucleotides: TGTGCCAGCAGCTTATTGGATTCCCCAAGCGGGAGAACGTACGAGCAGTACTTC. Its protein is CASSLLDSPSGRTYEQYF. V gene TRBV11-1 combines with J gene TRBJ2-7; 8 nucleotides align to TRBD2. Per the germline V gene, CDR1 is SGHAT and CDR2 is FQDESV (reference sequence). The CDR3 sequence is 18 residues long. J was trimmed by 4 bases and V by 2 bases; bases with no gene match: 16.